This record covers a single T cell receptor beta chain. This clonotype was detected many times. Its antigen has not been determined. No clone much larger than this one lies a single base away; base qualities are absent. The source of the sample is a study of T cell repertoires in cytomegalovirus infection (dated by TCRdb to the late 2010s). Turning to the overall study: Because public TCR beta signatures pointed to carriage of CMV infection together with the matching HLA type, the HLA type of each donor mattered for the analysis. The research as a whole found: Cumulative frequency of public TCR beta family members discriminated carriers of CMV infection plus the relevant HLA type in this cohort and an independent 352-donor cohort. The ex vivo response was dominated by HLA-C-restricted CMV-specific TCR beta clonotypes, which also provided the single most frequent clonotype in two of eight donors.

Sequencing used an Illumina HiSeq 1500. TCRdb handled the public reads itself, with Q25 trimming in fastp and clone calling in MiXCR, and kept productive beta chains. Identical CDR3 proteins give one entry, which carries the most common genes and DNA. The sample contains approximately 500,000 distinct CDR3 sequences, 16% of them found a single time. The ten most abundant clones make up roughly a quarter of the sample. The origin of this receptor is a human donor in good health (CMV status not recorded). Some clones in this sample may be carry-over from other donors' samples. Source material: CD8+ T cells from PBMCs.

CDR3 protein: CASSLTFGTGGTEAFF. The sequenced DNA is TGTGCCAGCAGTTTAACCTTTGGAACAGGGGGCACTGAAGCTTTCTTT. Recombination linked TRBV28 to TRBJ1-1, with 8 middle bases fitting TRBD1. CDR1 MDHEN and CDR2 SYDVKM were looked up in the germline V gene. The CDR3 has 16 amino acids, counting the end cysteine and phenylalanine. Kept here is only the CDR3 DNA, which spans 48 bases and is read in frame from base 1. V is trimmed back by 2 bases and J by 4 bases, and the junction contains 9 bases that no gene match accounts for.